Listed below are T cell receptor beta chains from one sample, sequenced in a study of neurological immune-mediated disorders. TCRdb reanalysed the 5' RACE reads using MiXCR and keeps one entry per CDR3 protein. Among tens of thousands of distinct CDR3 sequences listed, more than 5% were seen once. Material for sequencing was CD4+ T cells from blood. These receptors were taken from a middle-aged woman in good health. CDR3s include the opening cysteine and the closing phenylalanine or tryptophan. The D gene is left open where the match is weak. Part of the rows lack a size; the others show once, few, many or a class for expanded clones.

CDR3nt: TGTGCCAGCAGCTCACTCCGGGCCTCGAACACTGAAGCTTTCTTT
CDR3aa: CASSSLRASNTEAFF
j_gene: TRBJ1-1
v_gene: TRBV7-6
d_gene: NA
abundance: many

CDR3nt: TGTGCCAGCAGCCGGACTAGCACAGATACGCAGTATTTT
CDR3aa: CASSRTSTDTQYF
j_gene: TRBJ2-3
v_gene: TRBV14
d_gene: NA
abundance: many

CDR3nt: TGTGCCAGCAGCTCCTCCGGGACCGCGGAGTTCTTC
CDR3aa: CASSSSGTAEFF
j_gene: TRBJ2-1
v_gene: TRBV7-6
d_gene: NA
abundance: NA

CDR3nt: TGTGCCAGCAGCTTGGCCGGGCTAGTTCCCGAGACCCAGTACTTC
CDR3aa: CASSLAGLVPETQYF
j_gene: TRBJ2-5
v_gene: TRBV5-5
d_gene: NA
abundance: many

CDR3nt: TGCAGTGCTAGAGAAACAAATGCGAACACTGAAGCTTTCTTT
CDR3aa: CSARETNANTEAFF
j_gene: TRBJ1-1
v_gene: TRBV20-1
d_gene: NA
abundance: many

CDR3nt: TGTGCCAGCAGCTTAGGATGGCGGACCCCGAGCTCCTACAATGAGCAGTTCTTC
CDR3aa: CASSLGWRTPSSYNEQFF
j_gene: TRBJ2-1
v_gene: TRBV7-8
d_gene: NA
abundance: many

CDR3nt: TGTGCCAGCAGAGAAGGACAGGGGGCTTATTCACCCCTCCACTTT
CDR3aa: CASREGQGAYSPLHF
j_gene: TRBJ1-6
v_gene: TRBV7-2
d_gene: TRBD1
abundance: many

CDR3nt: TGCAGCGTTGAGGGCGGACGGGGAGCAGATACGCAGTATTTT
CDR3aa: CSVEGGRGADTQYF
j_gene: TRBJ2-3
v_gene: TRBV29-1
d_gene: NA
abundance: many

CDR3nt: TGTGCCAGCAGTTCAACCTCAGACGGCTCTGGGGCCAACGTCCTGACTTTC
CDR3aa: CASSSTSDGSGANVLTF
j_gene: TRBJ2-6
v_gene: TRBV27
d_gene: NA
abundance: many

CDR3nt: TGTGCCAGCAGCTCACGCACGGGTAGGATTTTT
CDR3aa: CASSSRTGRIF
j_gene: TRBJ1-5
v_gene: TRBV12-3/TRBV12-4
d_gene: NA
abundance: many

CDR3nt: TGCAGTGCTAGTTTTATAGCGCAGTATAATTCACCCCTCCACTTT
CDR3aa: CSASFIAQYNSPLHF
j_gene: TRBJ1-6
v_gene: TRBV20-1
d_gene: NA
abundance: many

CDR3nt: TGCAGTGCTAGAGACCCCACGGGAGGGCCGGCCCAGTACTTC
CDR3aa: CSARDPTGGPAQYF
j_gene: TRBJ2-5
v_gene: TRBV20-1
d_gene: TRBD2
abundance: many

CDR3nt: TGCGCCAGCACCAAGCAGGGGGCCCAAGAGACCCAGTACTTC
CDR3aa: CASTKQGAQETQYF
j_gene: TRBJ2-5
v_gene: TRBV5-1
d_gene: TRBD1
abundance: few

CDR3nt: TGTGCCAGCAGTTCCAACCAGGGAGGGAGGAAAGAGACCCAGTACTTC
CDR3aa: CASSSNQGGRKETQYF
j_gene: TRBJ2-5
v_gene: TRBV28
d_gene: TRBD2
abundance: many

CDR3nt: TGTGCCAGCAGCCAAAGGGGCTACAATGAGCAGTTCTTC
CDR3aa: CASSQRGYNEQFF
j_gene: TRBJ2-1
v_gene: TRBV3-1
d_gene: NA
abundance: many

CDR3nt: TGTGCCAGCAGCTTAGTAAGACAGGGGGCTGCACGAGACTTCTCTGGGGCCAACGTCCTGACTTTC
CDR3aa: CASSLVRQGAARDFSGANVLTF
j_gene: TRBJ2-6
v_gene: TRBV7-8
d_gene: TRBD1
abundance: many

CDR3nt: TGCAGTGCTAGAGATTTAGCAGGAGCCTACGAGCAGTACTTC
CDR3aa: CSARDLAGAYEQYF
j_gene: TRBJ2-7
v_gene: TRBV20-1
d_gene: NA
abundance: many

CDR3nt: TGTGCCAGCAGCCACCGGACGAAGGGGGAAACCCAGTACTTC
CDR3aa: CASSHRTKGETQYF
j_gene: TRBJ2-5
v_gene: TRBV3-1
d_gene: NA
abundance: many

CDR3nt: TGTGCCAGCAGCTTCACCGGGACCGAAGAGACCCAGTACTTC
CDR3aa: CASSFTGTEETQYF
j_gene: TRBJ2-5
v_gene: TRBV7-8
d_gene: NA
abundance: many

CDR3nt: TGTGCCAGCAGCCATAGACAGGGGGCCCACGAGCAGTACTTC
CDR3aa: CASSHRQGAHEQYF
j_gene: TRBJ2-7
v_gene: TRBV3-1
d_gene: TRBD1
abundance: many

CDR3nt: TGTGCCAGCAGTTACTCGACGGGCAGGGATTACATTCAGTACTTC
CDR3aa: CASSYSTGRDYIQYF
j_gene: TRBJ2-4
v_gene: TRBV6-5
d_gene: NA
abundance: many

CDR3nt: TGTGCCAGCAGTCGACTAGCGGGAGGGGGGAATGAGCAGTTCTTC
CDR3aa: CASSRLAGGGNEQFF
j_gene: TRBJ2-1
v_gene: TRBV28
d_gene: TRBD2
abundance: many

CDR3nt: TGTGCCAGCAGCCCAACCAGCGGGAGCCCCACCACTTCCTACGAGCAGTACTTC
CDR3aa: CASSPTSGSPTTSYEQYF
j_gene: TRBJ2-7
v_gene: TRBV7-6
d_gene: TRBD2
abundance: many

CDR3nt: TGCAGTGCCACCCCCCAGGCGGGAGTACGGGAGACCCAGTACTTC
CDR3aa: CSATPQAGVRETQYF
j_gene: TRBJ2-5
v_gene: TRBV20-1
d_gene: TRBD2
abundance: many

CDR3nt: TGTGCCATCAGTGGGTCGGAAGGGACATTAGTGGAGTATTTT
CDR3aa: CAISGSEGTLVEYF
j_gene: TRBJ2-3
v_gene: TRBV10-3
d_gene: NA
abundance: many

CDR3nt: TGTGCCAGCAGTCTCCTAGCGGATACGCAGTATTTT
CDR3aa: CASSLLADTQYF
j_gene: TRBJ2-3
v_gene: TRBV28
d_gene: NA
abundance: NA

CDR3nt: TGTGCCACCGGGATCTCCTACAATGAGCAGTTCTTC
CDR3aa: CATGISYNEQFF
j_gene: TRBJ2-1
v_gene: TRBV15
d_gene: NA
abundance: many

CDR3nt: TGTGCCTGGAGTATAGGCGCGGGGAACACTGAAGCTTTCTTT
CDR3aa: CAWSIGAGNTEAFF
j_gene: TRBJ1-1
v_gene: TRBV30
d_gene: NA
abundance: many

CDR3nt: TGCGCCAGCAGCTTGGTAGGGGGATACACCGGGGAGCTGTTTTTT
CDR3aa: CASSLVGGYTGELFF
j_gene: TRBJ2-2
v_gene: TRBV5-1
d_gene: NA
abundance: many

CDR3nt: TGCGCCAGCAGCCCTTCTAGCGGGAGGGGAGAGACCCAGTACTTC
CDR3aa: CASSPSSGRGETQYF
j_gene: TRBJ2-5
v_gene: TRBV5-1
d_gene: TRBD2
abundance: many

CDR3nt: TGTGCCAGCAGCAAAGTGGGGACAGGCGGAAACACCATATATTTT
CDR3aa: CASSKVGTGGNTIYF
j_gene: TRBJ1-3
v_gene: TRBV5-6
d_gene: TRBD1
abundance: many

CDR3nt: TGTGCCAGCGGTGGGCCTTCCGAAAGGAACACCATATATTTT
CDR3aa: CASGGPSERNTIYF
j_gene: TRBJ1-3
v_gene: TRBV12-3/TRBV12-4
d_gene: NA
abundance: NA

CDR3nt: TGCAGTGCTAGGACGGCAACTAATGAAAAACTGTTTTTT
CDR3aa: CSARTATNEKLFF
j_gene: TRBJ1-4
v_gene: TRBV20-1
d_gene: NA
abundance: many

CDR3nt: TGTGCCAGCAGCCGACCCAGTGGGAATGAGCAGTTCTTC
CDR3aa: CASSRPSGNEQFF
j_gene: TRBJ2-1
v_gene: TRBV7-2
d_gene: NA
abundance: many

CDR3nt: TGCGCCAGCAGCTTGTCATCCCGCGCGGACACTGAAGCTTTCTTT
CDR3aa: CASSLSSRADTEAFF
j_gene: TRBJ1-1
v_gene: TRBV5-1
d_gene: NA
abundance: many